The source of this TCR beta chain is a study of cytomegalovirus exposure and HLA in healthy donors. The junction had 8 bases not matched to a gene; V was cut back by 5 bases and J by 6 bases. Germline V gives CDR1 SGHDT, CDR2 YYEEEE. CDR3 length equals 14 residues. TCRdb's copy holds only in-frame clones and misses some; the assay was immunoSEQ multiplex PCR. The repertoire holds approximately 76,000 clones, with approximately 94% as singletons. The clonotype originates from a woman between 18 and 30 years old in good health and CMV-seropositive. The sequencing sample was made of PBMCs. The chain recombines TRBV5-6 with TRBJ2-3; 8 nucleotides agree with TRBD2. CDR3 DNA: TGTGCCAGCAGTTCCGGACTAGCTTTGGATACGCAGTATTTT. It specifies CASSSGLALDTQYF.